This entry describes one T cell receptor (beta chain). TCRdb recomputed calls from the RACE reads with MiXCR, one row per CDR3 protein. The sample lists around 100,000 distinct CDR3 sequences; approximately 10% were seen once. The entry originates in a study of human T cells and chemical hapten exposure. The overall study: Patients got weekly scalp diphenylcyclopropenone doses over the approximately 24-week study. There were per-sample TCR yield variations, arising mainly from small pooled library volume differences.

The CDR3 covers 16 residues. The germline gives CDR1 MGHDK, CDR2 SYGVNS. The germline V and J ends were trimmed by 8 bases and 1 base, with 20 bases remaining between them. Time point here: pre-sensitization, week 0. Stated treatment: therapeutic diphenylcyclopropenone sensitization with weekly scalp DPC. The study drew its donors from alopecia patients who were 18 to 70 years old and suitable for DPC. This receptor was obtained from a woman aged 60-70 years with alopecia areata. Some clones in this sample may be carry-over from other donors' samples. The rearrangement uses TRBV25-1 and TRBJ2-5; a possible D gene is TRBD1 (8 bases). Sequences were derived from whole blood, sampled in connection with sensitization to the hapten diphenylcyclopropenone (DPC). Here the CDR3 DNA reads TGTGCCAGCGGAGGGCAGGGGGCGGGGGTCCAAGAGACCCAGTACTTC. Translating it yields CASGGQGAGVQETQYF.